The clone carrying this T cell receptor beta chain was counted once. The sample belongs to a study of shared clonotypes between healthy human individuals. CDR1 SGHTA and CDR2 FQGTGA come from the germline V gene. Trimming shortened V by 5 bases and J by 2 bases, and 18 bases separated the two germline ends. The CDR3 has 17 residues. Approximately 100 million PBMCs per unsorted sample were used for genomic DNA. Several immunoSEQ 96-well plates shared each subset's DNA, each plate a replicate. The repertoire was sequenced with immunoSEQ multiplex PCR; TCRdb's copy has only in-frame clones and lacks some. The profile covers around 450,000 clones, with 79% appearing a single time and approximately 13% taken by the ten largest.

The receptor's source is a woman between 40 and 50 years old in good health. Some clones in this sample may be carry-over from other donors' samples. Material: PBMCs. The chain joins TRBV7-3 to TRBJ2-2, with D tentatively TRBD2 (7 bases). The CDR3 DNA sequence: TGTGCCAGCAGCCCCACCGGCGGGGGCCTCAACACCGGGGAGCTGTTTTTT. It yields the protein CASSPTGGGLNTGELFF.